This section outlines one TCR beta chain sequence together with its context. The method was immunoSEQ multiplex PCR; TCRdb's version includes in-frame clones alone and lacks a portion of them. The sample has fewer than 130,000 clones; around 79% are singletons. These data come from a study of blood T cell repertoires in COVID-19. Sequenced sample: peripheral blood. The receptor's source is an older man with active or convalescent COVID-19.

The CDR3 nucleotides read TGTGCCAGCAGTCCCTTGGACAGGGCCACTGAAGCTTTCTTT. This translates into CASSPLDRATEAFF. The genes are TRBV6-5 and TRBJ1-1; 8 nucleotides line up with TRBD1. The CDR3 is 14 amino acids. The V gene's germline CDR1 is MNHEY and CDR2 SVGAGI. V dropped 5 bases and J dropped 4; count of bases not matched to a gene: 6.